The entry below gives a single T cell receptor (beta chain) sequence along with its context. Germline-derived CDR1 and CDR2 are MNHNY and SVGAGI (reference sequence). V lost 5 bases, J lost 4 bases, and 14 bases lay in between. The length of the CDR3 is 14 residues. Clones were read by immunoSEQ multiplex PCR, and TCRdb kept only the in-frame ones, dropping some. Of tens of thousands of clones in the sample, approximately 80% were seen once. This sample was included in a study of cytotoxic CD8 clonotypes in ibrutinib-treated CLL. About the study: Responses: some 24 partial, 2 complete; after median around 68 months, about 15 stayed remitted, approximately twelve progressed. With a range of 6 to 36, the median treatment time before response samples were taken was about twelve months. Among the samples, the mean was about 260,000 productive templates and some 100,000 productive rearrangements.

The source of roughly 1.9 micrograms of genomic DNA for TCR beta libraries was cryopreserved PBMCs. V usage is TRBV6-6 and J usage is TRBJ1-1; possibly TRBD1 for D (6 bases). The source of this sequence is a human donor with chronic lymphocytic leukemia. The sequences come from PBMCs, collected at disease progression, from a patient treated with ibrutinib. This CDR3 reads CASSASGVGTEAFF. The CDR3 nucleotides read TGTGCCAGCAGTGCGTCAGGGGTCGGCACTGAAGCTTTCTTT.